The 18 T cell receptor beta chains in this list originate from one sample, sequenced in a study of T cells after posttransplantation cyclophosphamide. Assay used: immunoSEQ multiplex PCR; TCRdb lists only in-frame clones, some missing. The profile shows some 11,000 clones, approximately 2% of them singletons. Busulfan-fludarabine conditioning, marrow transplant, and cyclophosphamide on days +3 and +4 were administered. This sample comprised PBMCs, obtained after allogeneic stem cell transplant with posttransplant cyclophosphamide. The receptors derive from a male patient between 25 and 39 years old who received an allogeneic stem cell transplant from a related donor, was CMV-positive, and had no GVHD. Some of these T cells may belong to the graft donor.

This clone was seen only a few times. The CDR3 loop is CASSPGQRQPQHF. CDR3 nucleotides: TGTGCCAGCAGCCCGGGACAGAGGCAGCCCCAGCATTTT. This sequence joins TRBV7-2 and TRBJ1-5, with 7 bases lining up with TRBD1. The CDR3 runs to 13 residues. Germline V CDR1 and CDR2: SGHTA, FQGNSA. V lost 5 bases and J lost 7; bases outside the gene matches: 5.

This clone has just a few counts. This chain joins TRBV19 and TRBJ1-1; D is possibly TRBD1 (5 bases). The CDR3 runs 16 residues. Trimming left V 6 bases short and J 3 bases short, with 20 bases between. CDR1 and CDR2 (germline): LNHDA, SQIVND (reference sequence). CDR3 nucleotides: TGTGCCAGTAGGCAGCAGGGAAGAAAGAGAGACACTGAAGCTTTCTTT. It is translated as CASRQQGRKRDTEAFF.

In this sample, this clone turned up a few times. The V and J genes are TRBV6-6 and TRBJ2-2; possibly TRBD2 for D (5 bases). CDR1 is MNHNY and CDR2 is SVGAGI in the germline V gene (reference sequence). V was shortened by 11 bases and J by 5 bases, with 15 bases between the two germline ends. This CDR3 region has 13 residues. The CDR3 coding sequence is TGTGCCGTTACGGGGTTTTCGACCGGGGAGCTGTTTTTT. This encodes CAVTGFSTGELFF.

This clone showed up just a few times. The chain links TRBV18 to TRBJ1-1; possibly TRBD1 for D (5 bases). Germline values: CDR1 KGHSH, CDR2 LQKENI. V dropped 3 bases and J dropped 7 bases, with 21 bases sitting between them. This CDR3 has 16 residues. The CDR3 nucleotides are TGTGCCAGCTCACCGGAAACAGGCCGAAGGGTAGGTGAAGCTTTCTTT. Amino acids: CASSPETGRRVGEAFF. The whole variable domain, remainder taken from reference TRBV18 and TRBJ1-1, is NAGVMQNPRHLVRRRGQEARLRCSPMKGHSHVYWYRQLPEEGLKFMVYLQKENIIDESGMPKERFSAEFPKEGPSILRIQQVVRGDSAAYFCASSPETGRRVGEAFFGQGTRLTVV.

This clone was recorded a few times. The chain links TRBV30 to TRBJ1-5, with a tentative D call TRBD1 (6 bases). Between the trimmed V and J ends, which lost 1 base and 4 bases, there was a span of 8 bases. The CDR3 covers 13 residues. The V gene's germline CDR1 is GTSNPN and CDR2 SVGIG (reference sequence). The CDR3 sequence: CAWSEDSNQPQHF. The CDR3 nucleotides read TGTGCCTGGAGTGAGGACAGTAATCAGCCCCAGCATTTT.

V usage is TRBV29-1 and J usage is TRBJ2-1; TRBD2 matches at 11 bases. This CDR3 contains 16 residues. CDR1 SQVTM and CDR2 ANQGSEA come from the germline V gene. With V trimmed by 6 bases and J by 6 bases, 13 bases remained unmatched. The CDR3 loop reads CSVGFLTSGIGNEQFF. As DNA, the CDR3 is TGCAGCGTCGGCTTCTTGACTAGCGGGATCGGCAATGAGCAGTTCTTC.

This clone showed up just a few times. V gene TRBV2 combines with J gene TRBJ2-1, with 9 bases matching TRBD1. The CDR3 has 15 residues. Trimming cost V 6 bases and J 7 bases; bases outside gene matches: 10. The germline V gene has CDR1 SNHLY and CDR2 FYNNEI. The CDR3 reads CASRGDRGLWNEQFF. CDR3 DNA: TGTGCCAGCAGAGGTGACAGGGGGTTGTGGAATGAGCAGTTCTTC.

This clone has a handful of counts. This rearrangement joins TRBV19 to TRBJ2-3; the match to TRBD1 covers 12 bases. Germline CDR1 reads LNHDA; CDR2 reads SQIVND (reference sequence). The CDR3 is 16 residues long. V lost 6 bases, J lost 3 bases, and 7 bases stayed unmatched. The CDR3 sequence is CASRARDRGQTDTQYF. CDR3 nucleotides: TGTGCCAGTAGGGCCCGGGACAGGGGGCAAACAGATACGCAGTATTTT.

This clone was detected a few times. V gene TRBV4-2 combines with J gene TRBJ2-1; 8 bases are a match to TRBD2. V was clipped by 2 bases and J by 9 bases; unmatched bases: 15. The CDR3 covers 17 residues. Germline CDR1 LGHNA, CDR2 YNFKEQ. The CDR3 protein is CASSQQKGRGVGSEQFF. As DNA, the CDR3 is TGTGCCAGCAGCCAACAAAAAGGGCGGGGGGTAGGTAGTGAGCAGTTCTTC.

This clone appeared a few times. J is TRBJ1-1 and V is TRBV7-3; 10 bases are shared with TRBD1. Per the germline V gene, CDR1 is SGHTA and CDR2 is FQGTGA. Trimming removed 5 bases from V and 3 bases from J; junction bases left unmatched: 9. This CDR3 has 16 amino acids. CDR3 sequence: CASSLTGGVEDTEAFF. As DNA, the CDR3 is TGTGCCAGCAGCCTGACAGGGGGCGTTGAAGACACTGAAGCTTTCTTT.

This clone was counted between two and nine times. The J gene is TRBJ1-1, the V gene TRBV29-1; tentative D call: TRBD1 (5 bases). The V and J ends lost 7 bases and 4 bases respectively, with 13 bases between them. The CDR3 has 12 residues. Germline V lookup: CDR1 SQVTM, CDR2 ANQGSEA. In DNA, the CDR3 is TGCAGCGCCCGGTTGGGGGGCACTGAAGCTTTCTTT. Protein sequence: CSARLGGTEAFF. Full variable domain (remainder filled in from reference TRBV29-1 and TRBJ1-1): SAVISQKPSRDICQRGTSLTIQCQVDSQVTMMFWYRQQPGQSLTLIATANQGSEATYESGFVIDKFPISRPNLTFSTLTVSNMSPEDSSIYLCSARLGGTEAFFGQGTRLTVV.

This clone appeared a few times. J is TRBJ1-6 and V is TRBV18; no definite D call. Germline lookup yields CDR1 KGHSH and CDR2 LQKENI. This CDR3 has 18 amino acids. Between the trimmed V and J ends, which lost 1 base and 1 base, there was a span of 14 bases. The CDR3 loop is CASSPLPLEVSYNSPLHF. The CDR3 region has the DNA TGTGCCAGCTCACCACTCCCCTTAGAGGTGTCCTATAATTCACCCCTCCACTTT.

This chain uses TRBV19 with TRBJ1-1; D is unresolved. The CDR3 runs to 13 residues. Germline values: CDR1 LNHDA, CDR2 SQIVND (reference sequence). V lost 3 bases, J lost 0 bases, and 5 bases lay in between. In DNA form, the CDR3 reads TGTGCCAGTAGTATTAGAATGAACACTGAAGCTTTCTTT. Translation: CASSIRMNTEAFF.

This clone appeared a few times. The rearrangement links TRBV7-2 to TRBJ2-5; a weak D match, TRBD2 (6 bases). Germline CDR1 reads SGHTA; CDR2 reads FQGNSA. Trimming cost V 6 bases and J 2 bases, with 10 bases left between them. The CDR3 totals 13 residues. CDR3 sequence: CASRRGSQETQYF. CDR3 bases: TGTGCCAGCAGGCGGGGTTCGCAAGAGACCCAGTACTTC.

V is TRBV7-9 and J is TRBJ2-1, with 10 bases that match TRBD1. CDR1 SEHNR and CDR2 FQNEAQ come from the germline V gene (reference sequence). Trimming removed 5 bases from V and 8 bases from J; junction bases left unmatched: 9. The CDR3 is made up of 15 amino acids. The CDR3 DNA reads TGTGCCAGCAGCCAAAGACAGGGGGCGGCCCATGAGCAGTTCTTC. Translation gives CASSQRQGAAHEQFF.

This clone was seen a handful of times. This chain links TRBV4-3 with TRBJ2-2, with TRBD2 matching over 9 bases. V lost 1 base to trimming and J lost 3 bases; unmatched junction nucleotides: 9. The V gene's germline CDR1 is LGHNA and CDR2 YSLEER. This CDR3 is built from 18 residues. CDR3 nucleotides: TGCGCCAGCAGCCAAGTTCCCCCGGGACTAGCTGACACCGGGGAGCTGTTTTTT. Its translation is CASSQVPPGLADTGELFF.

The chain links TRBV6-5 to TRBJ2-7; D gene uncertain. The CDR3 is 13 residues long. Per the germline V gene, CDR1 is MNHEY and CDR2 is SVGAGI. The V gene lost 2 bases and the J gene lost 1 base, with 6 bases spanning the gap. The CDR3 DNA is TGTGCCAGCAGTTACCACCGGTCCTACGAGCAGTACTTC. This encodes CASSYHRSYEQYF.

This clone turned up a few times. The genes are TRBV6-1 and TRBJ1-2; TRBD1 agrees at 7 bases. From germline, CDR1 is MNHNS and CDR2 SASEGT. V lost 2 bases, J lost 9 bases, and 3 bases stayed unmatched. CDR3 size: 12 residues. The CDR3 is CASSEQGGRYTF. The CDR3 DNA sequence: TGTGCCAGCAGTGAACAGGGGGGTCGCTACACCTTC.